This T cell receptor (beta chain) was obtained from a study of blood T cell repertoires in COVID-19. Overall study: Samples came from the United States, Italy and Spain, spanning acute and convalescent COVID-19.

The CDR3 is 14 amino acids. Trimming took off 4 bases at V and 5 bases at J, with 12 bases between the two ends. Per germline, CDR1 MGHRA and CDR2 YSYEKL. This clone was counted at least ten times. The method was immunoSEQ multiplex PCR; TCRdb's version includes in-frame clones alone and lacks a portion of them. This table has around 83,000 clones, about 83% appearing once. The chain recombines TRBV4-1 with TRBJ2-1; tentative D call: TRBD1 (5 bases). The clonotype originates from a woman in her seventies with acute or convalescent COVID-19. Material: peripheral blood. CDR3 region: CASSPIYRNNEQFF. The DNA for the CDR3 is TGCGCCAGCAGCCCAATATACAGGAACAATGAGCAGTTCTTC.